These 6 T cell receptor beta chains came from one sample sequenced in a study of T-cell reconstitution after alpha-beta-depleted transplantation in children. As it was prepared, the TCRbeta library received unique molecular identifiers. In TCRdb, the PCR reads were re-called with MiXCR into one record per CDR3 protein. The data show 200,000 to 250,000 distinct CDR3 sequences, 8.4% seen once. The sample consisted of PBMCs, mostly from graft donor cells, taken 360 days after TCRalphabeta/CD19-depleted stem cell transplant. These receptors were taken from a male patient aged 2-10 years who had a stem cell transplant for acute myeloid leukemia, so the T cells may come from the graft donor.

This clonotype was detected ten times or more. The chain couples TRBV29-1 to TRBJ1-2; 9 nucleotides line up with TRBD1. The CDR3 consists of 13 residues. Germline V gene data show CDR1 as SQVTM and CDR2 as ANQGSEA. V gave up 1 base and J gave up 5 bases; unmatched junction bases: 2. The CDR3 nucleotides read TGCAGCGTTGAAGGGACAGGGGTTTATGGCTACACCTTC. Amino acids: CSVEGTGVYGYTF. Full variable domain (remainder filled in from reference TRBV29-1 and TRBJ1-2): SAVISQKPSRDICQRGTSLTIQCQVDSQVTMMFWYRQQPGQSLTLIATANQGSEATYESGFVIDKFPISRPNLTFSTLTVSNMSPEDSSIYLCSVEGTGVYGYTFGSGTRLTVV.

This clonotype was seen many times. This chain joins TRBV6-5 and TRBJ2-7; 7 bases agree with TRBD2. The CDR3 length is 17 residues. Per germline, CDR1 MNHEY and CDR2 SVGAGI. The junction had 8 bases not matched to a gene; V was cut back by 0 bases and J by 0 bases. The DNA of the CDR3 is TGTGCCAGCAGTTACTCGACTTCGAGGGAGGGCTCCTACGAGCAGTACTTC. Amino acid sequence: CASSYSTSREGSYEQYF.

Regarding this clonotype: The CDR3 does not close with the conserved phenylalanine or tryptophan, likely indicating a read error. No DNA is shown, since the ends of the CDR3 on it are uncertain; the CDR3 is the one TCRdb lists. The chain has TRBV29-1 and TRBJ1-1; TRBD1 is taken as the D call from the table, unchecked against the DNA. Counting both end residues, the CDR3 totals 9 amino acids. Germline V lookup: CDR1 SQVTM, CDR2 ANQGSEA. The CDR3 reads CSVEDQRTV.

This chain uses TRBV5-1 with TRBJ2-5; perhaps TRBD1 as D (5 bases). The CDR3 consists of 13 residues. Deletions cut 2 bases from V and 0 bases from J, with 5 bases between. From germline, CDR1 is SGHRS and CDR2 YFSETQ. CDR3 residues: CASSLQDQETQYF. CDR3 nucleotides: TGCGCCAGCAGCTTACAGGACCAAGAGACCCAGTACTTC.

The chain combines TRBV9 with TRBJ2-3, with 14 bases matching TRBD2. This CDR3 has 17 amino acids. Germline V CDR1 and CDR2: SGDLS, YYNGEE. The V segment lost 3 bases and the J segment 5 bases; nucleotides outside the gene matches: 8. This CDR3 is CASSGPGLAGGEDTQYF. The CDR3, as DNA: TGTGCCAGCAGCGGCCCAGGACTAGCGGGAGGAGAAGATACGCAGTATTTT.

At least ten counts were recorded for this clonotype. CDR3 sequence reads: CASSKVVAPAGYEQYF. The CDR3 DNA is TGTGCCAGCAGCAAAGTTGTAGCGCCTGCGGGCTACGAGCAGTACTTC. The chain links TRBV21-1 to TRBJ2-7; whether TRBD1, the table's D call, matches the DNA was not checked. TRBV21-1 is given as a pseudogene. The CDR3 is 16 amino acids.